Listed below are T cell receptor beta chains from one sample, sequenced in a study of T cell responses to AZD1222 COVID-19 vaccine. The data were produced by immunoSEQ multiplex PCR, yet TCRdb's version contains in-frame clones alone and is incomplete. The repertoire consists of 120,000 or so clones, with around 92% occurring once and the leading ten covering more than 13%. The source was peripheral blood, collected on day 0 of AZD1222 vaccination. The receptor set was obtained from an adult in good health. Each CDR3 is given with its conserved first and last residue. A D gene is named only where the DNA matches it firmly. A clone size is listed for some rows: how often the clone was seen (once, few, many), or a class if it is expanded.

D	size	V	J	CDR3	DNA
NA	NA	TRBV29-1	TRBJ2-3	CSVRRTDTQYF	TGCAGCGTTCGACGCACAGATACGCAGTATTTT
TRBD1	NA	TRBV19	TRBJ1-2	CATSRGQGEPYYGYTF	TGTGCCACTTCAAGGGGACAGGGGGAACCCTACTATGGCTACACCTTC
NA	NA	TRBV21-1	TRBJ1-1	CASSLWEQNTEAFF	TGTGCCAGCAGCTTATGGGAACAGAACACTGAAGCTTTCTTT
NA	NA	TRBV6-5	TRBJ1-2	CASSLGGSYGYTF	TGTGCCAGCAGTTTGGGTGGGAGCTATGGCTACACCTTC
TRBD1	NA	TRBV27	TRBJ1-5	CASRTTGAPYSNQPQHF	TGTGCCAGCAGGACCACAGGGGCGCCATATAGCAATCAGCCCCAGCATTTT
TRBD2	NA	TRBV7-9	TRBJ2-1	CARASGGDEQFF	TGTGCCAGGGCTAGCGGGGGCGATGAGCAGTTCTTC
NA	once	TRBV6-2/TRBV6-3	TRBJ1-5	CASSQGLRNQPQHF	TGTGCCAGCAGTCAGGGACTGCGTAATCAGCCCCAGCATTTT
TRBD1	NA	TRBV14	TRBJ2-7	CASSQGQGDEQYF	TGTGCCAGCAGCCAGGGACAGGGGGACGAGCAGTACTTC
NA	NA	TRBV3-1/TRBV3-2	TRBJ1-5	CASSPLWGANQPQHF	TGTGCCAGCAGCCCATTATGGGGGGCGAATCAGCCCCAGCATTTT
NA	NA	TRBV7-2	TRBJ2-3	CASSLERGDTQYF	TGTGCCAGCAGCTTAGAAAGAGGAGATACGCAGTATTTT
NA	NA	TRBV6-1	TRBJ1-2	CASSESGLHDRLYGYTF	TGTGCCAGCAGTGAAAGTGGGCTCCACGACCGGCTCTATGGCTACACCTTC
TRBD1	NA	TRBV19	TRBJ2-3	CASNQQGTDTDTQYF	TGTGCCAGTAATCAACAGGGGACGGACACAGATACGCAGTATTTT
NA	NA	TRBV4-1	TRBJ1-4	CASSLHTTNEKLFF	TGCGCCAGCAGCTTACACACAACTAATGAAAAACTGTTTTTT
NA	NA	TRBV18	TRBJ2-2	CASSHVTGELFF	TGTGCCAGCTCACACGTCACCGGGGAGCTGTTTTTT
NA	NA	TRBV5-6	TRBJ1-2	CASSSFGEDGPRGYGYTF	TGTGCCAGCAGCTCCTTTGGTGAAGACGGGCCGCGAGGCTATGGCTACACCTTC
TRBD2	NA	TRBV3-1/TRBV3-2	TRBJ2-2	CASSPKRGATGELFF	TGTGCCAGCAGCCCCAAGCGGGGGGCCACCGGGGAGCTGTTTTTT
NA	NA	TRBV11-1	TRBJ1-6	CASSSGGRGNSPLHF	TGTGCCAGCAGCTCCGGGGGGAGGGGGAATTCACCCCTCCACTTT
TRBD1	once	TRBV6-5	TRBJ2-3	CASSQTGNTDTQYF	TGTGCCAGCAGCCAGACAGGGAACACAGATACGCAGTATTTT
NA	NA	TRBV14	TRBJ1-3	CASSQEFLSGNTIYF	TGTGCCAGCAGCCAAGAATTCCTCTCTGGAAACACCATATATTTT
TRBD2	NA	TRBV14	TRBJ2-3	CASSHQAGGRLDTQYF	TGTGCCAGCAGCCACCAAGCGGGGGGCCGCTTAGATACGCAGTATTTT
NA	NA	TRBV5-6	TRBJ2-7	CASSAIGVNSYEQYF	TGTGCCAGCAGCGCTATCGGGGTCAACTCCTACGAGCAGTACTTC
NA	once	TRBV7-6	TRBJ1-5	CASSLEVNGYNQPQHF	TGTGCCAGCAGCTTAGAGGTCAACGGTTATAATCAGCCCCAGCATTTT
NA	NA	TRBV18	TRBJ1-2	CASSPVGEVYGYTF	TGTGCCAGCTCACCAGTAGGGGAAGTCTATGGCTACACCTTC
NA	few	TRBV5-8	TRBJ1-1	CASSRGELNTEAFF	TGTGCCAGCAGCCGCGGGGAGCTGAACACTGAAGCTTTCTTT
TRBD1	NA	TRBV6-5	TRBJ1-5	CATRGTGGQPQHF	TGTGCCACCCGAGGGACAGGCGGCCAGCCCCAGCATTTT
TRBD1	NA	TRBV29-1	TRBJ2-2	CSVSTDRGRTGELFF	TGCAGCGTCTCCACCGACAGGGGGAGGACCGGGGAGCTGTTTTTT
NA	NA	TRBV5-6	TRBJ2-7	CASLILGQVSYEQYF	TGTGCCAGCCTCATCCTCGGGCAGGTCTCCTACGAGCAGTACTTC
NA	NA	TRBV5-1	TRBJ2-7	CASSLGSSLPYEQYF	TGCGCCAGCAGCTTGGGGTCGTCACTCCCCTACGAGCAGTACTTC
NA	NA	TRBV7-2	TRBJ1-2	CASSLAGGIMDGYTF	TGTGCCAGCAGCTTAGCGGGAGGGATTATGGATGGCTACACCTTC
NA	NA	TRBV20-1	TRBJ1-2	CSASYSPPGYTF	TGCAGTGCTAGTTACAGCCCTCCTGGCTACACCTTC
NA	NA	TRBV6-5	TRBJ1-5	CASSSGDRGNQPQHF	TGTGCCAGCAGTTCAGGGGATCGTGGCAATCAGCCCCAGCATTTT
NA	once	TRBV24-1	TRBJ1-5	CATFGQYSNQPQHF	TGTGCCACCTTCGGACAGTATAGCAATCAGCCCCAGCATTTT
TRBD2	NA	TRBV14	TRBJ2-2	CASSRGLRNSGREMRSTGELFF	TGTGCCAGCAGCCGGGGATTGAGGAATAGCGGGAGAGAAATGAGGTCCACCGGGGAGCTGTTTTTT
TRBD2	NA	TRBV6-2/TRBV6-3	TRBJ2-5	CASSYSGLADQYQETQYF	TGTGCCAGCAGTTACTCGGGACTAGCGGACCAGTACCAAGAGACCCAGTACTTC
NA	NA	TRBV11-2	TRBJ1-1	CASSLGGLSTEAFF	TGTGCCAGCAGCTTAGGGGGGCTTAGCACTGAAGCTTTCTTT
NA	NA	TRBV18	TRBJ1-2	CASSPAGAFAAGYTF	TGTGCCAGCTCACCGGCAGGGGCGTTCGCGGCGGGCTACACCTTC
NA	NA	TRBV28	TRBJ2-5	CASRLAFQETQYF	TGTGCCAGCAGATTAGCGTTTCAAGAGACCCAGTACTTC
NA	NA	TRBV10-3	TRBJ2-2	CAISEGAHTGELFF	TGTGCCATCAGTGAGGGGGCCCACACCGGGGAGCTGTTTTTT
TRBD1	NA	TRBV27	TRBJ1-2	CASSLTGYSLYGYTF	TGTGCCAGCAGCTTGACAGGGTATTCCTTGTATGGCTACACCTTC
TRBD2	NA	TRBV7-2	TRBJ2-1	CASSLGRTSGEDEQFF	TGTGCCAGCAGCTTAGGGAGGACTAGCGGGGAGGATGAGCAGTTCTTC
NA	once	TRBV5-5	TRBJ2-1	CASSPVDLGNDPGYNEQFF	TGTGCCAGCAGCCCCGTAGATCTGGGGAACGACCCCGGTTACAATGAGCAGTTCTTC
TRBD1	NA	TRBV28	TRBJ1-4	CASSLDRGELSANEKLFF	TGTGCCAGCAGTTTGGACAGGGGGGAACTTTCGGCTAATGAAAAACTGTTTTTT
NA	once	TRBV5-1	TRBJ1-2	CASSLVDGQGHGYTF	TGCGCCAGCAGCTTGGTTGATGGGCAGGGACATGGCTACACCTTC
NA	NA	TRBV7-9	TRBJ2-7	CASSLSTSRYEQYF	TGTGCCAGCAGCTTGAGTACTAGCAGGTACGAGCAGTACTTC
NA	NA	TRBV10-3	TRBJ2-1	CAIRDTGSSYNEQFF	TGTGCCATCAGGGACACAGGGAGCTCCTACAATGAGCAGTTCTTC
NA	NA	TRBV2	TRBJ1-5	CASASGTPYQPQHF	TGTGCCAGCGCTTCCGGGACACCCTATCAGCCCCAGCATTTT
TRBD1	NA	TRBV27	TRBJ1-4	CASSLYTGAKLFF	TGTGCCAGCAGTTTATACACAGGGGCAAAACTGTTTTTT
TRBD1	NA	TRBV3-1/TRBV3-2	TRBJ1-2	CASSQWTGIDYGYTF	TGTGCCAGCAGCCAATGGACAGGGATTGACTATGGCTACACCTTC
TRBD2	NA	TRBV6-5	TRBJ2-1	CASKQGLAEVLEQFF	TGTGCCAGCAAACAAGGACTAGCCGAGGTTTTGGAGCAGTTCTTC
TRBD1	NA	TRBV13	TRBJ1-6	CASSRGEDRNSPLHF	TGTGCCAGCAGCCGGGGGGAGGACAGGAATTCACCCCTCCACTTT
NA	NA	TRBV6-5	TRBJ2-5	CASSYSDLQETQYF	TGTGCCAGCAGTTACTCAGACTTGCAAGAGACCCAGTACTTC
NA	NA	TRBV12-3/TRBV12-4	TRBJ1-2	CASSFTTKYGYTF	TGTGCCAGCAGTTTTACTACTAAATATGGCTACACCTTC
NA	NA	TRBV7-2	TRBJ2-7	CASRPTGSYEQYF	TGTGCCAGCAGGCCTACTGGTTCCTACGAGCAGTACTTC
NA	NA	TRBV19	TRBJ1-1	CASSIKGFEAFF	TGTGCCAGTAGTATTAAGGGGTTTGAAGCTTTCTTT